This T cell receptor (beta chain) was found in a study of neurological immune-mediated disorders. Broader study findings: HTLV-1-associated myelopathy ranked highest for TCR clonal expansion and multiple sclerosis lowest, beneath healthy controls.

The cDNA came from 5'RACE with 10-nucleotide random UMIs. MiXCR was run by TCRdb on the 5' RACE reads, yielding one entry per CDR3 protein. The sample lists approximately 86,000 distinct CDR3 sequences, 2.6% occurring once. This CDR3 spans 14 amino acids. The V gene's germline CDR1 is LGHNA and CDR2 YNFKEQ. V lost 0 bases and J 1 base, leaving 7 bases between the germline ends. Ten or more counts support this clonotype. Antigen unknown. The genes are TRBV4-2 and TRBJ2-7; D possibly corresponds to TRBD2 (5 bases). Sequenced material: PBMCs. The clonotype was recovered from a woman aged 30 to 39 with multiple sclerosis. The CDR3 nucleotides read TGTGCCAGCAGCCAAGAAGGGAGTTCCTACGAGCAGTACTTC. Translated: CASSQEGSSYEQYF.